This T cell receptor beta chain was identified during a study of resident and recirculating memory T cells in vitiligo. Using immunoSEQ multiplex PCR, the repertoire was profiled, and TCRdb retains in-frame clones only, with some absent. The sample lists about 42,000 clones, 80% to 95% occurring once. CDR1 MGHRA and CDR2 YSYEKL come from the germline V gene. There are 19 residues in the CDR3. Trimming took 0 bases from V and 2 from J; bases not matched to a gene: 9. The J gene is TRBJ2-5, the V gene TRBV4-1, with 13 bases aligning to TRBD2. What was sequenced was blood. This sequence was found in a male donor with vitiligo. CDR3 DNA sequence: TGCGCCAGCAGCCAAGATGCCACTAGCGGGGGGGCCCCGCAAGAGACCCAGTACTTC. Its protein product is CASSQDATSGGAPQETQYF.